A single sample gave rise to the 32 T cell receptor beta chains below, sequenced in a study of cytomegalovirus exposure and HLA in healthy donors. Researchers ran the PCR with 60 Vbeta and 13 Jbeta primers. Only in-frame clones appear in the TCRdb table, and some are missing; sequencing was by immunoSEQ multiplex PCR. The sample has roughly 190,000 clones, over 75% seen once; the top ten hold roughly 6.7%. Material: PBMCs. The receptors originated from a man aged 40-49 years in good health and CMV-seropositive.

Only a few counts were recorded for this clone. This chain links TRBV11-2 with TRBJ1-2; D gene ambiguous. The length of the CDR3 is 16 residues. V lost 1 base and J 2 bases, leaving 14 bases between the germline ends. Germline V gene sequence: CDR1 SGHAT, CDR2 FQNNGV. CDR3 region: CASSLAPLALNYGYTF. In DNA, the CDR3 is TGTGCCAGCAGCTTAGCTCCTTTAGCCTTGAACTATGGCTACACCTTC.

This chain joins TRBV6-5 and TRBJ1-5, with D possibly matching TRBD1 (6 bases). Trimming removed 6 bases at V and 0 bases at J, with 12 bases between. This CDR3 contains 15 residues. Germline V gives CDR1 MNHEY, CDR2 SVGAGI. CDR3 in DNA: TGTGCCAGCAGGAAACAGGGCGGTAGCAATCAGCCCCAGCATTTT. Translation gives CASRKQGGSNQPQHF.

The chain carries TRBV5-6 and TRBJ2-5; tentative D call: TRBD2 (7 bases). The CDR3 has 14 amino acids. Deletions cut 0 bases from V and 5 bases from J, with 11 bases between. CDR1 is SGHDT, CDR2 YYEEEE, per germline. The CDR3 DNA sequence: TGTGCCAGCAGCTTGGATAGGGGGGGGGAGACCCAGTACTTC. This gives the protein CASSLDRGGETQYF.

The J gene is TRBJ1-4, the V gene TRBV19, with no clear D. The CDR3 covers 10 residues. Germline CDR1 and CDR2: LNHDA and SQIVND (reference sequence). The V and J ends lost 6 bases and 8 bases respectively, with 4 bases between them. The CDR3 region has the DNA TGTGCCAGTAGCAGGGAAAAACTGTTTTTT. Translation gives CASSREKLFF.

The chain joins TRBV30 to TRBJ1-2; 9 bases are shared with TRBD1. This CDR3 has 17 residues. After removal of 0 bases from V and 1 base from J, the junction contained 9 bases not matched to a gene. Per germline, CDR1 GTSNPN and CDR2 SVGIG (reference sequence). CDR3 nucleotide sequence: TGTGCCTGGAGTGTACGGGGGACAGGGAACTTTAACTATGGCTACACCTTC. Translation gives CAWSVRGTGNFNYGYTF.

This sequence joins TRBV6-1 and TRBJ2-1; no clear D gene. Germline CDR1 is MNHNS and CDR2 is SASEGT. This CDR3 has 12 residues. Trimming removed 8 bases from V and 4 bases from J, with 9 bases in between. The CDR3 bases are TGTGCCAGCGGAACAGCTTACAATGAGCAGTTCTTC. Its protein is CASGTAYNEQFF.

V and J are TRBV7-9 and TRBJ2-7; possible D gene TRBD1, 5 bases. In germline, CDR1 is SEHNR, CDR2 FQNEAQ (reference sequence). V dropped 1 base and J dropped 2 bases, with 21 bases sitting between them. The CDR3 has 18 residues. The CDR3 DNA sequence: TGTGCCAGCAGCTTAGGGGGCCGTGTAGGCAGTACCCCCTACGAGCAGTACTTC. Its translation: CASSLGGRVGSTPYEQYF.

The rearrangement links TRBV27 to TRBJ1-5; no definite D call. From germline, CDR1 is MNHEY and CDR2 SMNVEV (reference sequence). With 2 bases removed from V and 6 bases from J, the gap between germline ends came to 5 bases. The CDR3 has 12 amino acids. CDR3 protein: CASSLIGQPQHF. The DNA of the CDR3 is TGTGCCAGCAGTTTAATCGGTCAGCCCCAGCATTTT.

The CDR3 nucleotides are TGTGCCAGCAAAGGACTAGTTTCCTACGAGCAGTACTTC. Its protein product is CASKGLVSYEQYF. V is TRBV27 and J is TRBJ2-7; 7 bases agree with TRBD2. This CDR3 has 13 amino acids. Germline loops: CDR1 MNHEY, CDR2 SMNVEV (reference sequence). V gave up 7 bases and J gave up 1 base; unmatched junction bases: 4.

The genes are TRBV6-5 and TRBJ1-1; tentatively, D is TRBD1 (6 bases). Germline V gene sequence: CDR1 MNHEY, CDR2 SVGAGI. The CDR3 is 15 amino acids. V lost 0 bases, J lost 0 bases, and 8 bases lay in between. The chain's CDR3 is CASSYSQGLNTEAFF. The CDR3 coding sequence is TGTGCCAGCAGTTACTCACAGGGTCTGAACACTGAAGCTTTCTTT.

The genes are TRBV18 and TRBJ1-2; the D gene is possibly TRBD1 (6 bases). Germline CDR1 reads KGHSH; CDR2 reads LQKENI. V was shortened by 3 bases and J by 8 bases, with 13 bases between the two germline ends. The CDR3 totals 13 residues. The CDR3 loop reads CASSPTDSRGYTF. The DNA of the CDR3 is TGTGCCAGCTCACCGACGGACAGTCGGGGCTACACCTTC. Filled out from reference TRBV18 and TRBJ1-2, the complete variable domain reads NAGVMQNPRHLVRRRGQEARLRCSPMKGHSHVYWYRQLPEEGLKFMVYLQKENIIDESGMPKERFSAEFPKEGPSILRIQQVVRGDSAAYFCASSPTDSRGYTFGSGTRLTVV.

V is TRBV4-1 and J is TRBJ2-4; D call uncertain. CDR1 is MGHRA and CDR2 is YSYEKL in the germline V gene. V was shortened by 0 bases and J by 7 bases, with 10 bases between the two germline ends. The CDR3 length is 14 residues. This CDR3 is CASSQDRVGNIQYF. The DNA for the CDR3 is TGCGCCAGCAGCCAAGATCGGGTAGGCAACATTCAGTACTTC.

This clone was seen more than once but under ten times. The chain carries TRBV10-3 and TRBJ1-4; D gene unclear. The CDR3 covers 14 residues. The V and J ends lost 2 bases and 3 bases respectively, with 7 bases between them. From germline, CDR1 is ENHRY and CDR2 SYGVKD. Here the CDR3 reads CAISETGANEKLFF. In DNA, the CDR3 is TGTGCCATCAGTGAGACGGGTGCTAATGAAAAACTGTTTTTT.

The gene calls are TRBV19 and TRBJ2-7; 9 bases fit TRBD1. CDR1 is LNHDA and CDR2 is SQIVND in the germline V gene (reference sequence). The CDR3 extends over 16 amino acids. V was pared by 3 bases and J by 7 bases, with 13 bases of the junction left unmatched. CDR3 sequence reads: CASSILSGQGTLEQYF. In nucleotides, the CDR3 is TGTGCCAGTAGTATTCTCAGTGGACAGGGGACCCTAGAGCAGTACTTC.

V usage is TRBV29-1 and J usage is TRBJ2-1; 8 bases are a match to TRBD2. In germline, CDR1 is SQVTM, CDR2 ANQGSEA. Germline trimming cut 4 bases from V and 9 bases from J; bases unmatched to any gene: 17. This CDR3 contains 16 residues. CDR3 region: CSVGALAGKLGTEQFF. CDR3 DNA: TGCAGCGTTGGGGCCCTAGCGGGCAAGTTGGGGACTGAGCAGTTCTTC.

The chain uses TRBV28 and TRBJ1-5; 8 bases fit TRBD1. Losses at the gene ends were 4 bases for V and 2 bases for J; bases not matched to a gene: 4. The CDR3 is made up of 15 amino acids. Germline V gene lookup returns CDR1 MDHEN and CDR2 SYDVKM. DNA for the CDR3: TGTGCCAGCAGTTCCCTGGGACAGGGCAATCAGCCCCAGCATTTT. As protein: CASSSLGQGNQPQHF.

This chain joins TRBV5-8 and TRBJ2-5; D is perhaps TRBD1 (5 bases). The V gene's germline CDR1 is SGHTS and CDR2 YDEGEE. Between the trimmed V and J ends, which lost 4 bases and 5 bases, there was a span of 18 bases. The CDR3 loop spans 15 amino acids. The CDR3 coding sequence is TGTGCCAGCAGCAATCAGGGTTCCGCCCGGGAGACCCAGTACTTC. Amino acids: CASSNQGSARETQYF.

This chain uses TRBV7-6 with TRBJ2-3; the match to TRBD2 covers 9 bases. V gave up 5 bases and J gave up 0 bases; unmatched junction bases: 9. The CDR3 is made up of 17 amino acids. Germline CDR1 and CDR2: SGHVS and FNYEAQ. The CDR3 sequence: CASSTPRGGVSTDTQYF. The CDR3, as DNA: TGTGCCAGCAGCACACCGCGGGGGGGCGTGAGCACAGATACGCAGTATTTT.

The rearrangement joins TRBV5-1 to TRBJ2-1; 9 nucleotides match TRBD2. With 6 bases clipped from V and 4 bases from J, the junction kept 5 bases outside the gene matches. The V gene's germline CDR1 is SGHRS and CDR2 YFSETQ. The CDR3 contains 14 residues. This CDR3 is CASNPGLAYNEQFF. The CDR3 coding sequence is TGCGCCAGCAATCCGGGACTAGCTTACAATGAGCAGTTCTTC.

This clone appeared a few times. This chain connects TRBV4-2 to TRBJ2-2, with 11 nucleotides matching TRBD2. This CDR3 is built from 18 residues. In germline, CDR1 is LGHNA, CDR2 YNFKEQ. J was trimmed by 1 base and V by 1 base; bases with no gene match: 5. The CDR3 is CASSQVKGLAGNTGELFF. As DNA, the CDR3 is TGTGCCAGCAGCCAAGTCAAAGGACTAGCGGGGAACACCGGGGAGCTGTTTTTT.

This chain links TRBV23-1 with TRBJ2-7; 8 nucleotides match TRBD1. TRBV23-1 is reported as an ORF; its role is uncertain. This CDR3 is built from 16 residues. After removal of 3 bases from V and 0 bases from J, the junction contained 7 bases not matched to a gene. CDR3 loop: CASSHPDRASSYEQYF. DNA of the CDR3: TGCGCCAGCAGTCACCCGGACAGGGCTAGCTCCTACGAGCAGTACTTC.

This rearrangement joins TRBV11-2 to TRBJ2-2, with 7 bases fitting TRBD2. V lost 5 bases to trimming and J lost 5 bases; unmatched junction nucleotides: 8. Germline assignment: CDR1 SGHAT and CDR2 FQNNGV. The CDR3 is 15 residues long. In nucleotides, the CDR3 is TGTGCCAGCAGCGTAGTGAGGGGAGGGACCGGGGAGCTGTTTTTT. It codes for CASSVVRGGTGELFF.

The count of this clone is one. V usage is TRBV29-1 and J usage is TRBJ2-1; D is unresolved. Germline lookup yields CDR1 SQVTM and CDR2 ANQGSEA. This CDR3 is 11 amino acids long. V lost 4 bases, J lost 10 bases, and 11 bases lay in between. This CDR3 is CSVVAEYEQFF. The DNA for the CDR3 is TGCAGCGTTGTGGCGGAGTACGAGCAGTTCTTC.

The rearrangement links TRBV7-2 to TRBJ2-3, with TRBD1 matching over 7 bases. The CDR3 runs to 16 residues. The trim removed 2 bases at V and 5 bases at J, leaving 10 bases unmatched. Germline lookup yields CDR1 SGHTA and CDR2 FQGNSA. CDR3 loop: CASSLRGGGGGDTQYF. The CDR3 DNA is TGTGCCAGCAGCTTAAGAGGGGGCGGCGGAGGAGATACGCAGTATTTT.

This chain uses TRBV11-3 with TRBJ2-2; D not resolved. Trimming removed 1 base from V and 12 bases from J, with 9 bases in between. The germline gives CDR1 SGHNT, CDR2 YENEEA. The CDR3 has 12 residues. The CDR3 DNA reads TGTGCCAGCAGCTTAGGGTCGAGGAAGCTGTTTTTT. Translating it yields CASSLGSRKLFF.

In regard to this clone: The junction shows a germline mismatch at one end, possibly a read error. At the DNA level, this CDR3 is encoded by other sequences in the same sample as well. The V gene is TRBV6-6, the J gene TRBJ1-2, with D perhaps TRBD1 (6 bases). The CDR3 length is 13 residues. Germline V lookup: CDR1 MNHNY, CDR2 SVGAGI (reference sequence). The CDR3 nucleotides read TGTGCTAGCATCCTCAGGGGAACCTATGGCTACACCTTC. Translated, it gives CASILRGTYGYTF.

The chain couples TRBV7-9 to TRBJ1-2; no reliable D call. In germline, CDR1 is SEHNR, CDR2 FQNEAQ (reference sequence). The CDR3 consists of 13 residues. V shed 3 bases and J shed 7 bases, with 12 bases lying between them. The CDR3 here is CASSFGQNGGYTF. The CDR3 DNA follows: TGTGCCAGCAGCTTTGGGCAGAACGGTGGCTACACCTTC.

The chain recombines TRBV4-3 with TRBJ2-3; TRBD2 aligns across 11 bases. The junction had 6 bases not matched to a gene; V was cut back by 1 base and J by 6 bases. This CDR3 comprises 16 residues. The germline V gene has CDR1 LGHNA and CDR2 YSLEER. The CDR3 region is CASSQAASGGYDTQYF. Here the CDR3 DNA reads TGCGCCAGCAGCCAAGCTGCTAGCGGGGGGTATGATACGCAGTATTTT.

The rearrangement uses TRBV5-1 and TRBJ1-4; D perhaps matches TRBD1 (5 bases). The CDR3 runs 15 residues. With 4 bases removed from V and 4 bases from J, the gap between germline ends came to 14 bases. Per germline, CDR1 SGHRS and CDR2 YFSETQ. The CDR3 DNA follows: TGCGCCAGCAGCCCCGGGGGGGGACTTAATGAAAAACTGTTTTTT. Translating it yields CASSPGGGLNEKLFF.

The V and J genes are TRBV6-5 and TRBJ2-5, with TRBD2 identical over 9 bases. This CDR3 has 16 amino acids. Germline V CDR1 and CDR2: MNHEY, SVGAGI. J lost 5 bases, V lost 2 bases, and 9 bases had no gene match. CDR3 sequence: CASSYGPAGGLETQYF. CDR3 in DNA: TGTGCCAGCAGTTACGGGCCTGCGGGGGGGCTGGAGACCCAGTACTTC.

This sequence joins TRBV10-3 and TRBJ1-2; 8 bases line up with TRBD1. Per the germline V gene, CDR1 is ENHRY and CDR2 is SYGVKD. The CDR3 runs 17 residues. The V gene end was trimmed by 0 bases and the J gene end by 0 bases; junction bases not matched to a gene: 6. CDR3 nucleotide sequence: TGTGCCATCAGTGAGTCCCCGGGACAGGACTCTAACTATGGCTACACCTTC. Its protein is CAISESPGQDSNYGYTF.

The CDR3 region is CASRLLAGAETQYF. The CDR3 DNA reads TGTGCCAGCAGACTACTAGCGGGGGCTGAGACCCAGTACTTC. The chain links TRBV5-4 to TRBJ2-5; the match to TRBD2 covers 11 bases. CDR3 length equals 14 residues. Germline loops: CDR1 SGHNT, CDR2 YYREEE (reference sequence). V was clipped by 5 bases and J by 5 bases; unmatched bases: 5.